This is a list of T cell receptor beta chains from one sample in a study of CD8 T cells in ankylosing spondylitis. One entry per CDR3 protein, called by TCRdb with MiXCR from the 5' RACE reads. The sample consists of around 280,000 distinct CDR3 sequences, 20% of them appearing once. Sequenced material: blood, either unsorted or a sorted T cell fraction (not recorded which). These receptors all stem from a male donor with ankylosing spondylitis or in good health (not recorded which). Both conserved end residues are part of each CDR3.

len,v_gene,CDR3aa
13,TRBV15,CATSRDYNSPLHF
15,TRBV27,CAGFPDRADTGELFF
18,TRBV3-1,CASSQELGTGGITGELFF
14,TRBV27,CASSLSYDTGELFF
14,TRBV20-1,CSGGQGSLNTEAFF
14,TRBV6-1,CASAGTQLTDTQYF
16,TRBV5-1,CASSSAVHNRPDTQYF
18,TRBV5-5,CASSLYRGPHPYIDEQFF
12,TRBV15,CATSREGNTIYF
12,TRBV20-1,CSASLGVNIQYF
17,TRBV5-5,CASSPKGFSSPYNEQFF
14,TRBV7-9,CASSLMRDRDTIYF
14,TRBV14,CASSQDRPGYGYTF
15,TRBV27,CASSLLGQGKDGYTF
16,TRBV20-1,CSATRTSGGAQDTQYF
15,TRBV5-1,CASSLAARGTGELFF
15,TRBV2,CASSAISGGNQPQHF
15,TRBV12-3/TRBV12-4,CASRRRTAVSGELFF
15,TRBV12-3/TRBV12-4,CASSRVGRVSGELFF
15,TRBV5-5,CASSLFGERLNEQFF
14,TRBV28,CASSSNRGKYGYTF
15,TRBV12-3/TRBV12-4,CASSRQGASGNTIYF
11,TRBV29-1,CSVVAVWGYTF
13,TRBV20-1,CSAHRGFWDGYTF
16,TRBV7-3,CASSSSGGGSTDTQYF
16,TRBV6-5,CASSNHARGGGETQYF
17,TRBV6-1,CASSEVPTGGLVTEAFF
17,TRBV27,CASSTSPTGAQNQPQHF
14,TRBV12-3/TRBV12-4,CASSSSGGSDTQYF
16,TRBV14,CASSQAGQGLDYGYTF
14,TRBV12-3/TRBV12-4,CASSPYRGSTEAFF
13,TRBV6-5,CASSYSRDNEQFF
14,TRBV18,CASSPSGFHGELFF
16,TRBV7-9,CASSLEGGSSTDTQYF
14,TRBV19,CASSSDRRVETQYF
15,TRBV11-2,CASPEGNLNTGELFF
17,TRBV12-3/TRBV12-4,CASSLISGVISTDTQYF
14,TRBV12-3/TRBV12-4,CASSRTSGPEPQYF
16,TRBV3-1,CASSQDPAGLNNEQFF
8,TRBV7-9,CASGEQFF
13,TRBV7-6,CASSGRAEDTQYF
16,TRBV20-1,CSARSTGGSSYNEQFF
13,TRBV20-1,CSASSGGNYGYTF
11,TRBV29-1,CSVGSLAEAFF
15,TRBV20-1,CSANPRDKMNTEAFF
14,TRBV12-3/TRBV12-4,CASSLFSRRETQYF
14,TRBV5-3,CARSVTGGGSEAFF
15,TRBV11-2,CASSMGLATYNEQFF
12,TRBV20-1,CSATRVDTEAFF
15,TRBV2,CASSSRDNGWETQYF
15,TRBV12-3/TRBV12-4,CASSRLGQSTDTQYF
15,TRBV7-2,CASSRDRGFSETQYF
15,TRBV5-1,CASSVTGGPAGEQFF
17,TRBV21-1,CASSKGKGVSGANVLTF
14,TRBV29-1,CSTERVAGAYTQYF
15,TRBV12-3/TRBV12-4,CASSLAGAGLETQYF
14,TRBV27,CASSPWTDNQPQHF
14,TRBV11-2,CASSPQQGRTEAFF
16,TRBV12-3/TRBV12-4,CASSNPSRSSYNEQFF